Listed below are T cell receptor beta chains from one sample, sequenced in a study of blood T cell repertoires in COVID-19. Using immunoSEQ multiplex PCR, the repertoire was profiled, and TCRdb retains in-frame clones only, with some absent. The sample has roughly 180,000 clones; 70% to 90% are singletons. Sequencing used peripheral blood. The source of these receptors is a woman aged 45-60 years with COVID-19, enrolled during active disease. Each CDR3 is given with its conserved first and last residue. The order of the fields is J gene, clone size, V gene, D gene, CDR3 DNA, CDR3 protein. A D gene is named only where the DNA matches it firmly. Clone size is given for some rows only: seen once, a few or many times, or a class if the clone is expanded.

>TRBJ2-7|once|TRBV24-1|TRBD1
TGTGCCACCAGTGAGTCCGGGACAGGTTCCTACGAGCAGTACTTC
CATSESGTGSYEQYF
>TRBJ2-5|-|TRBV11-3|-
TGTGCCAGCCCCCGGGTAAGGCAAGAGACCCAGTACTTC
CASPRVRQETQYF
>TRBJ2-7|-|TRBV7-2|-
TGTGCCAGCAGCCAAGGGACTGCGATTTCCTACGAGCAGTACTTC
CASSQGTAISYEQYF
>TRBJ1-1|-|TRBV28|-
TGTGCCAGCAGCCTAGGGGCAGGGTACACTGAAGCTTTCTTT
CASSLGAGYTEAFF
>TRBJ2-7|-|TRBV3-1/TRBV3-2|-
TGTGCCAGCAGCCAACAACTAGCAAGAGAGCAGTACTTC
CASSQQLAREQYF
>TRBJ1-1|-|TRBV15|-
TGTGCCACCAGCGCCCACTCGGGGGGTGGAACTGAAGCTTTCTTT
CATSAHSGGGTEAFF
>TRBJ2-3|-|TRBV7-9|TRBD2
TGTGCCAGCAGCTTACTAGCGGGGGACACAGATACGCAGTATTTT
CASSLLAGDTDTQYF
>TRBJ2-7|-|TRBV28|TRBD2
TGTGCCAGCAGTTTGGATAGCGGGGGCTTTTCCTACGAGCAGTACTTC
CASSLDSGGFSYEQYF
>TRBJ1-2|-|TRBV5-1|TRBD1
TGCGCCAGCAGCTTGCCGGGACAGGGGTTCGGTGGCTACACCTTC
CASSLPGQGFGGYTF
>TRBJ2-7|-|TRBV7-8|TRBD1
TGTGCCAGCAGCTTACAGGTCGGACAGGGGGCCTACGAGCAGTACTTC
CASSLQVGQGAYEQYF
>TRBJ2-2|many|TRBV9|TRBD1
TGTGCCAGCAGCTGCGGAGGACAGGGCTGCACCGGGGAGCTGTTTTTT
CASSCGGQGCTGELFF
>TRBJ1-4|-|TRBV4-3|-
TGCGCCAGCAGCCAAGATGATAGGGCGGGTGAAAAACTGTTTTTT
CASSQDDRAGEKLFF
>TRBJ2-7|once|TRBV18|TRBD1
TGTGCCAGCTCACGGGGACAGGGGGCCGGCGAGCAGTACTTC
CASSRGQGAGEQYF
>TRBJ2-3|-|TRBV28|TRBD2
TGTGCCAGCACCTCGGGACTAGTTGTCACAGATACGCAGTATTTT
CASTSGLVVTDTQYF
>TRBJ2-2|-|TRBV7-3|TRBD1
TGTGCCAGCAGCTTATCGACAGGGGGCATGGCCACCGGGGAGCTGTTTTTT
CASSLSTGGMATGELFF
>TRBJ2-2|-|TRBV6-5|-
TGTGCCAGCAGTCCGGGACTCGCGGGTGGGGAGCTGTTTTTT
CASSPGLAGGELFF
>TRBJ2-3|once|TRBV4-3|TRBD1
TGCGCCAGCAGCCAAACAGGGGGCCCCACAGATACGCAGTATTTT
CASSQTGGPTDTQYF
>TRBJ2-5|few|TRBV18|TRBD1
TGTGCCAGCTCACCAGGGACAGGAGGGGAGACCCAGTACTTC
CASSPGTGGETQYF
>TRBJ2-1|-|TRBV27|-
TGTGCCAGCAGTTTTTGGTTAGGAGGGGCTGGTGAGCAGTTCTTC
CASSFWLGGAGEQFF
>TRBJ2-1|many|TRBV7-3|TRBD2
TGTGCCAGCAGCCCCAGGACTAGCGGGGGAGGGAGGGAGCAGTTCTTC
CASSPRTSGGGREQFF
>TRBJ2-7|-|TRBV11-2|-
TGTGCCAGCAGCTTAGGCAGGGTTATCCCCTACGAGCAGTACTTC
CASSLGRVIPYEQYF
>TRBJ2-2|-|TRBV28|TRBD2
TGTGCCAGCAGGGGGCCCGGGACTAACTCCGGGGAGCTGTTTTTT
CASRGPGTNSGELFF
>TRBJ1-1|-|TRBV6-2/TRBV6-3|TRBD1
TGTGCGAGCAGTTATCAAAATGGTGGACAGGGGACGGCGAGAAGAGGTGAAGCTTTCTTT
CASSYQNGGQGTARRGEAFF
>TRBJ1-4|-|TRBV3-1/TRBV3-2|-
TGTGCCAGCAGCCCGGGCCAGGGGATTTGGGAAAAACTGTTTTTT
CASSPGQGIWEKLFF
>TRBJ2-3|-|TRBV5-1|-
TGCGCCAGCAGCCTCCGGCCGGTTAGGGAGGCAGATACGCAGTATTTT
CASSLRPVREADTQYF
>TRBJ1-2|-|TRBV28|TRBD1
TGTGCCAGCAGTTTAACGGGACAGGGCATCTCCTATGGCTACACCTTC
CASSLTGQGISYGYTF
>TRBJ2-3|-|TRBV19|-
TGTGCCAGTAGTAAAACTAGCCCGGGCACAGATACGCAGTATTTT
CASSKTSPGTDTQYF
>TRBJ2-1|-|TRBV4-3|TRBD1
TGCGCCAGCAGCCAAGAGGATTCCCGGACAGGGATCAGCAATGAGCAGTTCTTC
CASSQEDSRTGISNEQFF
>TRBJ2-7|-|TRBV11-2|-
TGTGCCAGCAGCTTAGCAACAGGAACCTACGAGCAGTACTTC
CASSLATGTYEQYF
>TRBJ1-5|-|TRBV6-2/TRBV6-3|-
TGTGCCAGCAGTTACTCGACAGGAGCCACGATAAATCAGCCCCAGCATTTT
CASSYSTGATINQPQHF
>TRBJ1-1|-|TRBV19|-
TGTGCCAGTAAAGAGGGACTGCTTGAAGCTTTCTTT
CASKEGLLEAFF
>TRBJ2-7|-|TRBV6-5|TRBD1
TGTGCCAGCAGTTCCCGACAGGGGGTCTACGAGCAGTACTTC
CASSSRQGVYEQYF
>TRBJ1-1|-|TRBV3-1/TRBV3-2|-
TGTGCCAGCAGCCAAGCCGGGAGTCGGACTGAAGCTTTCTTT
CASSQAGSRTEAFF
>TRBJ2-7|-|TRBV4-1|TRBD1
TGCGCCAGCAGCCAAGGAGGGACAGGGGGCTTCGAGCAGTACTTC
CASSQGGTGGFEQYF
>TRBJ2-3|-|TRBV10-3|TRBD2
TGTGCCATCAGAACGTTAGCGGGGAGCACAGATACGCAGTATTTT
CAIRTLAGSTDTQYF
>TRBJ1-3|once|TRBV9|TRBD1
TGTGCCAGCAGCCCATATACAGGGGGCGAAGACACCATATATTTT
CASSPYTGGEDTIYF
>TRBJ2-2|once|TRBV11-3|-
TGTGCCAGCAGCTTAGTTTTCGCGGAAGGGGGAGAACACACCGGGGAGCTGTTTTTT
CASSLVFAEGGEHTGELFF
>TRBJ2-3|-|TRBV27|TRBD1
TGTGCCAGCAGTCACCGACAGGGGTGGGTCACAGATACGCAGTATTTT
CASSHRQGWVTDTQYF
>TRBJ1-1|few|TRBV30|-
TGTGCCTGGAAATTCCCAGGCTTAAACACTGAAGCTTTCTTT
CAWKFPGLNTEAFF
>TRBJ2-5|-|TRBV19|TRBD1
TGTGCCAGTAGTATCGGGACAGGGGGAGAGACCCAGTACTTC
CASSIGTGGETQYF
>TRBJ2-1|-|TRBV6-5|-
TGTGCCAGCAGTTACAGGGGTAATGAGCAGTTCTTC
CASSYRGNEQFF
>TRBJ1-3|-|TRBV10-1|-
TGCGCCAGCAGTCTCAGGGGACCCTCTGGAAACACCATATATTTT
CASSLRGPSGNTIYF
>TRBJ1-2|-|TRBV5-1|-
TGCGCCAGCAGCTTGGACACAGCTAACTATGGCTACACCTTC
CASSLDTANYGYTF
>TRBJ1-1|-|TRBV30|-
TGTGCCTGGAGTCTAGGTAGCCGGTCAACTGAAGCTTTCTTT
CAWSLGSRSTEAFF
>TRBJ2-7|-|TRBV5-4|TRBD2
TGTGCCAGCAGCGGGGGGAGCGGGGCCTTCTACGAGCAGTACTTC
CASSGGSGAFYEQYF